This TCR beta chain emerged from a study of CD8 T cells in Susac syndrome (dated by TCRdb to the late 2010s). For the study in its entirety: Among the Susac syndrome patients who were sequenced, clinically active disease was present in five or six and clinical remission was observed in eight. Repertoire sequencing was used to test whether CD8+ T cell activation and differentiation in Susac syndrome was antigen driven. At the time of blood withdrawal, Susac syndrome patients were either therapy-naive, taking corticosteroids (with some also receiving IVIg), or on IVIg alone. Summary of the overall study and its limitations: The TCR sequencing and HLA analysis was acknowledged to have included a relatively small number of individuals. In patients with Susac syndrome, the CD4+ T cell repertoire showed no detectable clonal expansion.

With regard to this clonotype: Its target antigen remains unknown. Base qualities are not at hand, and no much larger clone is one base apart.

Peripheral blood CD8+ and CD4+ T cells from healthy donors, Susac syndrome patients and multiple sclerosis patients were profiled using high-throughput TCR beta sequencing. The Susac syndrome patients fulfilled recently defined diagnostic criteria for definite or probable disease. Bulk CD8+ and CD4+ T cells were purified by magnetic negative isolation, while CD8+ TEMRA cells were enriched using FACS. Blood was collected in EDTA tubes and processed within 24 hours, with PBMCs isolated through density gradient centrifugation. PBMCs intended for TCR sequencing were frozen in liquid nitrogen and were later thawed in a 37 degrees C water bath. A purity of at least 90% was achieved for sorted or isolated CD4+, CD8+ and CD8+ TEMRA cells. RNA was extracted using the RNeasy kit, and roughly 0.45 to 1 microgram was reverse transcribed with random hexamers. The immunoSEQ multiplex PCR assay, which covers 54 Vbeta and 13 Jbeta segments, was used to amplify TCR beta CDR3 regions. Bias from PCR amplification was corrected by using a synthetic template baseline for primer optimization and for computational correction. As for the authors' bioinformatics: Reads were annotated to V, D and J genes according to IMGT and were analyzed with immunoSEQ Analyzer, with only productive sequences retained. Clonality was calculated as one minus the Shannon entropy normalized by log2 of the number of productive unique sequences. For each patient and control, public and private clones were evaluated among the 100 most prevalent clones. Clones were defined as Susac-specific when absent from the healthy and MS cohorts, from 1052 published viral clones and from other ImmuneACCESS disease sequences. The raw public data were reprocessed by TCRdb itself: fastp quality trimming at Q25, MiXCR clonotype calling, in-frame beta chains only. Each entry merges the rows of one CDR3 protein and shows their most common DNA and genes. The V and J calls and clone size come from TCRdb's table, not from the authors' own analysis. The table for this sample lists 55,000 to 75,000 distinct CDR3 sequences; around 93% of them were counted only once. 0.15% of the sample is in the top ten clones.

This TCR derives from a human donor with Susac syndrome. Sequenced material: CD4+ T cells from PBMCs.

Here the CDR3 is given as CASSPRDRGRDEQYF. The nucleotide sequence is given as TGCGCCAGCAGCCCCCGGGACAGGGGGCGCGACGAGCAGTACTTC. The V and J genes are TRBV5-1 and TRBJ2-7; TRBD1 agrees with 12 junctional bases. The junction shows trimming of 4 bases on V and 5 bases on J, and the gene matches do not reach 7 bases of it. Based on the germline V gene, the CDR1 and CDR2 sequences are SGHRS and YFSETQ. Counted from cysteine to phenylalanine, this CDR3 has 15 amino acids. The read is trimmed to its CDR3 DNA, 45 bases read in frame from base 1. Extended through the reference TRBV5-1 and TRBJ2-7 proteins, this CDR3 yields the full variable domain: KAGVTQTPRYLIKTRGQQVTLSCSPISGHRSVSWYQQTPGQGLQFLFEYFSETQRNKGNFPGRFSGRQFSNSRSEMNVSTLELGDSALYLCASSPRDRGRDEQYFGPGTRLTVT.